This TCR beta chain was recovered during a study of T-cell reconstitution after alpha-beta-depleted transplantation in children. General study findings and limits: Several hundred expanded graft clones reportedly supplied alpha-beta T cells about two months after transplant. The authors attributed T-cell counts and diversity one year after transplant mostly to newly produced T cells.

This clonotype has more than one count but fewer than ten. Its antigen is as yet unknown. Unique molecular identifiers tagged the TCRbeta library. Using its own MiXCR run on the PCR reads, TCRdb lists one record per CDR3 protein. The sample includes approximately 980,000 distinct CDR3 sequences, roughly 29% seen only once; the top ten take roughly 28%. Germline V lookup: CDR1 MDHEN, CDR2 SYDVKM. Trimming stripped 6 bases from V and 5 bases from J, with 14 bases between. The CDR3 runs 13 residues. Sequences were derived from PBMCs, mostly from graft donor cells, sampled 360 days after TCRalphabeta/CD19-depleted stem cell transplant. V usage is TRBV28 and J usage is TRBJ2-7; D gene uncertain. The sequence was collected from a boy younger than two who had a stem cell transplant for SCID, so the T cells may come from the graft donor. The CDR3 nucleotides are TGTGCCAGCAGGCCCCTGGAGTTAGACGAGCAGTACTTC. Protein: CASRPLELDEQYF.